This TCR beta chain was profiled in a study of cytomegalovirus exposure and HLA in healthy donors. This CDR3 comprises 14 residues. Trimming stripped 2 bases from V and 7 bases from J, with 9 bases between. Germline V gives CDR1 SGHAT, CDR2 FQNNGV. PCR used 60 Vbeta primers and 13 Jbeta primers. Data came from immunoSEQ multiplex PCR; TCRdb stores just in-frame clones and leaves some out. The repertoire has around 150,000 clones, nearly 80% of them found once; the top ten carry 13% to 15%. The clonotype was recovered from a woman between 40 and 50 years old in good health and CMV-seronegative. The J gene is TRBJ1-6, the V gene TRBV11-2; D might be TRBD1 (6 bases). Sequences were obtained from PBMCs. The CDR3 coding sequence is TGTGCCAGCAGCTTACAGGGGTGGAATTCACCCCTCCACTTT. Amino acid sequence: CASSLQGWNSPLHF.